Listed here are 6 T cell receptor beta chains from one sample, sequenced in a study of shared clonotypes between healthy human individuals. Repertoires were generated with immunoSEQ multiplex PCR, while TCRdb's copy carries only in-frame clones and drops some. The table shows 2 million to 2.5 million clones, with about 92% occurring only once. Sequenced: naive CD4+ T cells from PBMCs. Sample subset: CD45RA+ positively selected. All receptors derive from a young man in good health. Some clones in this sample may be carry-over from other donors' samples.

This clone appeared a single time. V usage is TRBV5-5 and J usage is TRBJ2-3; 9 nucleotides match TRBD2. Looked up from germline, CDR1 is SGHKS and CDR2 is YYEKEE (reference sequence). V lost 0 bases and J lost 3; bases outside the gene matches: 2. This CDR3 spans 15 amino acids. DNA of the CDR3: TGTGCCAGCAGCTTGGGGCTAGCGGGAACAGATACGCAGTATTTT. It is translated as CASSLGLAGTDTQYF.

This clone was seen a handful of times. The V call is TRBV5-1, the J call TRBJ2-2; D is uncertain. Germline lookup yields CDR1 SGHRS and CDR2 YFSETQ. Trimming stripped 2 bases from V and 3 bases from J, with 5 bases between. The CDR3 runs 13 residues. The DNA of the CDR3 is TGCGCCAGCAGCTTCGACTACACCGGGGAGCTGTTTTTT. Translating it yields CASSFDYTGELFF.

V gene TRBV11-2 combines with J gene TRBJ2-2; TRBD1 matches at 7 bases. The CDR3 extends over 17 amino acids. V lost 2 bases and J lost 0; bases outside the gene matches: 6. Germline assignment: CDR1 SGHAT and CDR2 FQNNGV. The CDR3 region has the DNA TGTGCCAGCAGCTTATTCCGGGACAGAGCGAACACCGGGGAGCTGTTTTTT. Encoded protein: CASSLFRDRANTGELFF.

As concerns this clone: In the same sample, other DNA sequences code for this CDR3. This sequence joins TRBV30 and TRBJ1-1; D is ambiguous. CDR1 and CDR2 (germline): GTSNPN, SVGIG (reference sequence). The CDR3 consists of 10 residues. Trimming pared 5 bases from V and 6 bases from J, leaving 7 bases between. The DNA for the CDR3 is TGTGCCTGGTCGAGGGCTGAAGCTTTCTTT. Translating it yields CAWSRAEAFF.

The chain couples TRBV30 to TRBJ2-7, with TRBD2 identical over 10 bases. CDR3 length equals 16 residues. The germline V gene has CDR1 GTSNPN and CDR2 SVGIG (reference sequence). J was trimmed by 3 bases and V by 1 base; bases with no gene match: 9. Written as DNA, the CDR3 is TGTGCCTGGAGTGGTTCCCGAGCGGGAGGGATCTACGAGCAGTACTTC. Translation: CAWSGSRAGGIYEQYF.

V and J are TRBV29-1 and TRBJ2-7, with D possibly being TRBD1 (6 bases). The CDR3 has 13 amino acids. V gave up 7 bases and J gave up 2 bases, with 15 bases separating them. The germline CDR1 and CDR2 sequences are SQVTM and ANQGSEA. This CDR3 is CSAESDSAYEQYF. The CDR3 DNA sequence: TGCAGCGCTGAGTCGGACAGCGCCTACGAGCAGTACTTC.